These T cell receptor beta chains were read from a single sample in a study of T-cell memory formation after mild COVID-19. TCRdb ran MiXCR on the 5' RACE reads and lists one entry per CDR3 protein. The sample has around 530,000 distinct CDR3 sequences, about a fifth seen once. The sample consisted of PBMCs or a T cell subset sorted from them (not recorded which). Receptor source: an adult woman who had mild COVID-19 (a few samples of this study predate the infection). Cell type and time point are not known. The CDR3 runs from the conserved cysteine through the conserved F or W. A D gene is named only where the DNA matches it firmly. Some rows mark clone size as missing; the rest say once, few, many or name a class of expanded clone.

TRBJ1-6,NA,14,TRBV7-2,NA,CASSPGVGYSPLHF,TGTGCCAGCAGCCCAGGGGTGGGTTATTCACCCCTCCACTTT
TRBJ1-5,NA,16,TRBV2,NA,CASSATVAKVGQPQHF,TGTGCCAGCAGCGCTACGGTGGCTAAGGTGGGGCAGCCCCAGCATTTT
TRBJ2-5,TRBD2,15,TRBV30,few,CAWGLAGGAQETQYF,TGTGCCTGGGGACTAGCGGGAGGAGCCCAAGAGACCCAGTACTTC
TRBJ2-3,NA,13,TRBV24-1,NA,CATSRGSADTQYF,TGTGCCACCAGTCGGGGGTCTGCAGATACGCAGTATTTT
TRBJ2-1,TRBD2,12,TRBV5-1,NA,CASGRGGNEQFF,TGCGCCAGCGGGCGGGGGGGGAATGAGCAGTTCTTC
TRBJ1-1,TRBD1,14,TRBV5-1,NA,CASSLTTGATEAFF,TGCGCCAGCAGCTTGACGACAGGGGCCACTGAAGCTTTCTTT
TRBJ2-1,TRBD2,19,TRBV9,few,CASSASGGGWMSSYNEQFF,TGTGCCAGCAGCGCTAGCGGGGGGGGCTGGATGAGCTCCTACAATGAGCAGTTCTTC
TRBJ1-3,NA,13,TRBV30,few,CASIQFSGNTIYF,TGTGCCAGCATTCAGTTCTCTGGAAACACCATATATTTT
TRBJ2-3,NA,16,TRBV15,NA,CATSRAGGGGTDTQYF,TGTGCCACCAGCAGAGCCGGAGGGGGGGGCACAGATACGCAGTATTTT
TRBJ2-7,NA,11,TRBV19,NA,CASGWGVEQYF,TGTGCCAGTGGATGGGGTGTCGAGCAGTACTTC
TRBJ2-7,NA,13,TRBV11-3,NA,CASSFYSWYEQYF,TGTGCCAGCAGCTTTTACAGTTGGTACGAGCAGTACTTC
TRBJ1-3,NA,14,TRBV29-1,NA,CSVSGGSVGNTIYF,TGCAGCGTATCGGGAGGGTCTGTCGGAAACACCATATATTTT